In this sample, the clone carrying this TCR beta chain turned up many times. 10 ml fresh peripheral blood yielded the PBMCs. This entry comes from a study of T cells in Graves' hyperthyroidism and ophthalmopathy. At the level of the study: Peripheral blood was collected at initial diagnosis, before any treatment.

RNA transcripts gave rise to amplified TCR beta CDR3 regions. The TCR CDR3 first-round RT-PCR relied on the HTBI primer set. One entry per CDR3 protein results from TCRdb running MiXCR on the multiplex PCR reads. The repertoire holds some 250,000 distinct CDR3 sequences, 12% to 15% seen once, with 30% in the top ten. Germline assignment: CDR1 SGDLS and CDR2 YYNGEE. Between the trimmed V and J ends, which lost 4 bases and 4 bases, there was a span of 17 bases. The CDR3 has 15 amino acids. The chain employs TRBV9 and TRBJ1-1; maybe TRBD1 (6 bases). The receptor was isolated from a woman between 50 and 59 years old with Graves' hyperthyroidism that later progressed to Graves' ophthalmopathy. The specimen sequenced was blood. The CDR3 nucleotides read TGTGCCAGCAGCCCTCGGGGGGCGACGGGCACTGAAGCTTTCTTT. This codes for CASSPRGATGTEAFF.